The T cell receptor beta chain under discussion was sequenced for a study of immune evolution from preneoplasia to lung adenocarcinoma. Broader study findings: Clonality was highest in normal lung, lower in later-stage lesions apparently. Top clone share appeared to fall from AAH through AIS, MIA, adenocarcinoma.

Patients had resection in Japan or China between about 2014 and 2018. Two lung cancer pathologists independently confirmed each histologic diagnosis. Comment on this clone: As yet, its antigen is unknown.

Profiled with immunoSEQ multiplex PCR; TCRdb holds only in-frame clones, not every one. The table shows 2,600 or so clones, with around 40% occurring only once. The sequenced sample was FFPE adjacent normal lung tissue. The TCR comes from a person aged 60-79 years with lung adenocarcinoma.

The CDR3 sequence: CSVVTTGRDMNTEAFF. The CDR3 bases are TGCAGCGTTGTCACTACCGGCCGAGACATGAACACTGAAGCTTTCTTT. V gene TRBV29-1 combines with J gene TRBJ1-1, with D uncertain. The CDR3 runs 16 residues. With 4 bases removed from V and 0 bases from J, the gap between germline ends came to 18 bases. Germline V gives CDR1 SQVTM, CDR2 ANQGSEA.